The clone carrying this T cell receptor beta chain was seen only once. Its antigen is still unknown. Per germline, CDR1 LGHNA and CDR2 YNFKEQ. CDR3 length: 17 amino acids. V shed 4 bases and J 2 bases; nucleotides not matched to a gene: 9. These data come from a study of CD8+CD57+ T cells in acquired aplastic anemia. Study results and caveats: A set of twenty-nine CD8+ CDR3 sequences was shared between patients and controls, and these sequences appeared highly expressed in patients.

The study profiled TCR beta VDJ and CDR3 using genomic DNA as template. Via MiXCR, TCRdb re-called the reads, giving one row per CDR3 protein. The table lists about 130,000 distinct CDR3 sequences, about 46% of them singletons, with about 2.7% in the top ten. The sequenced sample was sorted CD4+, CD8+, or CD8+CD57+ T cells (not recorded which) from PBMCs. The source is a human donor in good health, serving as a control. The J gene is TRBJ2-3, the V gene TRBV4-2; TRBD2 matches at 10 bases. This chain's CDR3 is CASSPLQAGGNTDTQYF. CDR3 coding DNA: TGTGCCAGCAGCCCGCTCCAAGCGGGGGGGAACACAGATACGCAGTATTTT.